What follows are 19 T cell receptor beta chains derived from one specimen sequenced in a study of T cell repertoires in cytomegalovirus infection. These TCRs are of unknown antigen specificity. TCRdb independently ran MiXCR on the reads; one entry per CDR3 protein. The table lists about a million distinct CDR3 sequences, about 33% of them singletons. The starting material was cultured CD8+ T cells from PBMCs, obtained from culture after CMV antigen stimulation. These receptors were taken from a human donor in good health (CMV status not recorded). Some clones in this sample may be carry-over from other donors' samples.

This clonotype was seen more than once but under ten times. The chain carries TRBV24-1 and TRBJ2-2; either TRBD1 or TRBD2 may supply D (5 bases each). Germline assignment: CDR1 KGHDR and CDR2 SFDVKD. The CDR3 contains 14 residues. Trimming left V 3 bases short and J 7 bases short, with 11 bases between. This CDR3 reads CATSDLRGDGELFF. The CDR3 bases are TGTGCCACCAGTGATCTACGAGGGGACGGGGAGCTGTTTTTT.

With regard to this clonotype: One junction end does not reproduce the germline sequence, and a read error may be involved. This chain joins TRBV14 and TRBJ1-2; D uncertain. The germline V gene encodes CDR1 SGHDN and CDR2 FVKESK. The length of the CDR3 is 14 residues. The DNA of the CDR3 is TGTGCCAGCAGCCAATTTCGGCGTTCAGATGGCTGCACCTTC. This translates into CASSQFRRSDGCTF.

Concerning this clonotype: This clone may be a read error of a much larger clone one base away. The CDR3 region is CASGFASGGHDEQFF. The CDR3 bases are TGTGCCAGCGGCTTTGCTTCGGGGGGGCACGATGAGCAGTTCTTC. This sequence joins TRBV7-2 and TRBJ2-1; the match to TRBD2 covers 8 bases. The CDR3 is 15 amino acids. In germline, CDR1 is SGHTA, CDR2 FQGNSA. Using reference TRBV7-2 and TRBJ2-1 for the parts outside the CDR3, the full variable domain is GAGVSQSPSNKVTEKGKDVELRCDPISGHTALYWYRQSLGQGLEFLIYFQGNSAPDKSGLPSDRFSAERTGGSVSTLTIQRTQQEDSAVYLCASGFASGGHDEQFFGPGTRLTVL.

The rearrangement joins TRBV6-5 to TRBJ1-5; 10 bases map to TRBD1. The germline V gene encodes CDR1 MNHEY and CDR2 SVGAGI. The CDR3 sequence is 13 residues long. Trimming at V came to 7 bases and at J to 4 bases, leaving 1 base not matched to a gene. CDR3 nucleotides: TGTGCCAGCATGGACAGGGGGAATCAGCCCCAGCATTTT. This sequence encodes CASMDRGNQPQHF.

CDR3 protein: CASIFDRATNEKLFF. The CDR3 region has the DNA TGTGCCAGCATCTTTGACAGGGCAACTAATGAAAAACTGTTTTTT. This chain joins TRBV6-1 and TRBJ1-4; 7 positions match TRBD1. Germline V gives CDR1 MNHNS, CDR2 SASEGT. With V trimmed by 7 bases and J by 0 bases, 5 bases remained unmatched. The CDR3 has 15 residues.

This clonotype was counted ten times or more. The CDR3 sequence is CASSPGQGYNEQFF. CDR3 nucleotide sequence: TGTGCCAGCAGCCCAGGACAGGGATACAATGAGCAGTTCTTC. The chain employs TRBV12-3 or TRBV12-4 and TRBJ2-1, with TRBD1 matching over 8 bases. This CDR3 has 14 residues. The V and J ends lost 6 bases and 4 bases, in that order; junction bases with no gene match: 5.

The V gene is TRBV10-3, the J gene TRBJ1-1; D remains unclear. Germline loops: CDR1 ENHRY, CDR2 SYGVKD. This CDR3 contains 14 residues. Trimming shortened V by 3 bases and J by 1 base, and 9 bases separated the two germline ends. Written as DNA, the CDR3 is TGTGCCATCAGTGATTTAACACGGAACACTGAAGCTTTCTTT. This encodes CAISDLTRNTEAFF.

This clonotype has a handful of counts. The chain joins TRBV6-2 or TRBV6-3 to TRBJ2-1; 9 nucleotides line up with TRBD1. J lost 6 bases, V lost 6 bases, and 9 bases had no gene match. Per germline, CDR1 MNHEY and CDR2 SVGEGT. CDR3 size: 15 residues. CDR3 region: CASSTPGQGFNEQFF. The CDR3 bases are TGTGCCAGCAGCACGCCGGGACAGGGCTTCAATGAGCAGTTCTTC.

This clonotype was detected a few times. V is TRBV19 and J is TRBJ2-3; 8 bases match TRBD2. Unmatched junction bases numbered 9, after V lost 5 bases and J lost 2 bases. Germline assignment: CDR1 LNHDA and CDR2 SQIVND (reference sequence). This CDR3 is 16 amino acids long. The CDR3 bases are TGTGCCAGTAGTTATGGCGCGGGGGGCTACACAGATACGCAGTATTTT. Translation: CASSYGAGGYTDTQYF.

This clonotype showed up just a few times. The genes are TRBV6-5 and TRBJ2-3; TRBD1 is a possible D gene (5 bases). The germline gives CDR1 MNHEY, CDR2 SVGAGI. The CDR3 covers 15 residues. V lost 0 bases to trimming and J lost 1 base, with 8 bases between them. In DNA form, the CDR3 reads TGTGCCAGCAGTTACTCAGGGGCTGGCACAGATACGCAGTATTTT. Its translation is CASSYSGAGTDTQYF.

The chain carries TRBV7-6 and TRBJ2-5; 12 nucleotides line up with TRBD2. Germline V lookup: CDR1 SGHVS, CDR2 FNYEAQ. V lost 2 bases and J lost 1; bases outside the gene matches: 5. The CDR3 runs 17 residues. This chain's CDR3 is CASSLSPSGGAQETQYF. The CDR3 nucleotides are TGTGCCAGCAGCTTATCGCCTAGCGGGGGGGCCCAAGAGACCCAGTACTTC.

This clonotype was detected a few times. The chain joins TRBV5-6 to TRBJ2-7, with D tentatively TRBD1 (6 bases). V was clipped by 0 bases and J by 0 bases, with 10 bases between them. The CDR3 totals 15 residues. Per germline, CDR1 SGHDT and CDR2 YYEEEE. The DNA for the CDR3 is TGTGCCAGCAGCTTGGGGACAGCTATCTCCTACGAGCAGTACGTC. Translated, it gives CASSLGTAISYEQYV.

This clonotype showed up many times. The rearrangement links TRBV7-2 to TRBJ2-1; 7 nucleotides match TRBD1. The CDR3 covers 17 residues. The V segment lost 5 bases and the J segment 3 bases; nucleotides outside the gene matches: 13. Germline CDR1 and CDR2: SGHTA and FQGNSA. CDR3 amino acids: CASSKTTTGAYYNEQFF. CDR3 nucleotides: TGTGCCAGCAGCAAAACCACCACAGGGGCGTACTACAATGAGCAGTTCTTC.

The CDR3: CAIRDYRSGDLTDTQYF. CDR3 nucleotide sequence: TGTGCCATCAGGGACTACCGTAGCGGGGACCTCACAGATACGCAGTATTTT. The chain has TRBV10-3 and TRBJ2-3; 8 bases map to TRBD2. The CDR3 consists of 17 residues. Trimming cost V 6 bases and J 2 bases; bases outside gene matches: 13. Germline V CDR1 and CDR2: ENHRY, SYGVKD.

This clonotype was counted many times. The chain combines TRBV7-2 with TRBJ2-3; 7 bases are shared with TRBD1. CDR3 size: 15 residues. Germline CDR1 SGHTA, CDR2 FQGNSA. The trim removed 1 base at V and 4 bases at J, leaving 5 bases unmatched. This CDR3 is CASSLGQGVPDTQYF. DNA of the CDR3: TGTGCCAGCAGCTTAGGACAGGGTGTCCCAGATACGCAGTATTTT.

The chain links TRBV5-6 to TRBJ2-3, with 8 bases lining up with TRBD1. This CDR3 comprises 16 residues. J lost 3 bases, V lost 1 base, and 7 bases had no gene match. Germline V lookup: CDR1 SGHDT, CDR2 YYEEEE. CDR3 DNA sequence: TGTGCCAGCAGCTTGCCAGGGGGCCCTGTGACAGATACGCAGTATTTT. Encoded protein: CASSLPGGPVTDTQYF. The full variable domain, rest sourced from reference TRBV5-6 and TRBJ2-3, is DAGVTQSPTHLIKTRGQQVTLRCSPKSGHDTVSWYQQALGQGPQFIFQYYEEEERQRGNFPDRFSGHQFPNYSSELNVNALLLGDSALYLCASSLPGGPVTDTQYFGPGTRLTVL.

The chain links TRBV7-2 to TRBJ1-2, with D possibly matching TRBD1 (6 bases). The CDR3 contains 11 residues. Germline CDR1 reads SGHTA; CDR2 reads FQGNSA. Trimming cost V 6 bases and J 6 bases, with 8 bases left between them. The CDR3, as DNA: TGTGCCAGCAGGGGGGGGCATGGCTACACCTTC. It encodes CASRGGHGYTF.

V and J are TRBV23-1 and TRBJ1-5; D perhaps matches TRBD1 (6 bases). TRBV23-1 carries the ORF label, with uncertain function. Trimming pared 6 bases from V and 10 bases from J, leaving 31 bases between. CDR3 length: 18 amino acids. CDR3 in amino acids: CASRPRKYRSRGLHPQHF. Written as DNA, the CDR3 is TGCGCCAGCAGGCCAAGGAAATATCGATCCAGGGGCCTCCACCCCCAGCATTTT.

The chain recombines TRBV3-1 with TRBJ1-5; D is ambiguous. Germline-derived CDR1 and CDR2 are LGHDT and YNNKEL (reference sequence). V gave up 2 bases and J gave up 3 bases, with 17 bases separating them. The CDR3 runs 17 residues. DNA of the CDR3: TGTGCCAGCAGCCAAAAACCTGGCAGTGGGGTCAATCAGCCCCAGCATTTT. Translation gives CASSQKPGSGVNQPQHF.